Below are 31 T cell receptor beta chains sequenced from a single sample in a study of control samples from healthy donors and cancer patients. Libraries were prepared by immunoSEQ multiplex PCR; TCRdb keeps only in-frame clonotypes and omits some of them. Among roughly 50,000 clones listed, around 94% were seen once. Material: blood. All receptors come from a man under 40 in good health.

The V call is TRBV4-3, the J call TRBJ2-1; 9 bases are shared with TRBD1. This CDR3 has 15 residues. V dropped 6 bases and J dropped 7; count of bases not matched to a gene: 10. CDR1 is LGHNA, CDR2 YSLEER, per germline. The CDR3 bases are TGCGCCAGCAGTCAAAACAGGGGGCGCGGGAATGAGCAGTTCTTC. Its protein product is CASSQNRGRGNEQFF.

The chain links TRBV6-2 or TRBV6-3 to TRBJ1-5; TRBD1 matches 7 bases. Germline V gene lookup returns CDR1 MNHEY and CDR2 SVGEGT. After removal of 6 bases from V and 1 base from J, the junction contained 3 bases not matched to a gene. The CDR3 runs 14 residues. CDR3 in DNA: TGTGCCAGCAGCCAACAGGGGAGCAATCAGCCCCAGCATTTT. Translation gives CASSQQGSNQPQHF.

This sequence joins TRBV11-2 and TRBJ1-6; 8 bases are shared with TRBD1. V was clipped by 5 bases and J by 8 bases; unmatched bases: 8. Per the germline V gene, CDR1 is SGHAT and CDR2 is FQNNGV. The CDR3 has 15 amino acids. CDR3 in DNA: TGTGCCAGCAGCGTCCAGGGGGCGCCGGATTCACCCCTCCACTTT. It is translated as CASSVQGAPDSPLHF.

V usage is TRBV28 and J usage is TRBJ2-5; the D is unclear. Trimming left V 5 bases short and J 4 bases short, with 8 bases between. The CDR3 has 12 residues. Germline values: CDR1 MDHEN, CDR2 SYDVKM. The CDR3 protein is CASSPSGETQYF. CDR3 DNA sequence: TGTGCCAGCAGTCCAAGTGGAGAGACCCAGTACTTC.

This clone ranks as medium-sized. V usage is TRBV28 and J usage is TRBJ1-1; TRBD1 might be the D (6 bases). The CDR3 runs to 14 residues. The germline V gene has CDR1 MDHEN and CDR2 SYDVKM. The V gene lost 3 bases and the J gene lost 5 bases, with 13 bases spanning the gap. CDR3 loop: CASSFDRGQTEAFF. CDR3 bases: TGTGCCAGCAGTTTTGACCGGGGGCAAACTGAAGCTTTCTTT.

The genes are TRBV19 and TRBJ2-2; 9 bases align to TRBD2. The V segment lost 7 bases and the J segment 0 bases; nucleotides outside the gene matches: 12. This CDR3 is built from 18 residues. The germline V gene has CDR1 LNHDA and CDR2 SQIVND (reference sequence). This CDR3 reads CASTRNVVAGANTGELFF. The CDR3 nucleotides read TGTGCCAGTACCCGGAACGTGGTAGCGGGGGCGAACACCGGGGAGCTGTTTTTT.

The chain has TRBV18 and TRBJ1-1; no reliable D call. The V and J ends lost 1 base and 4 bases respectively, with 16 bases between them. The CDR3 is 16 residues long. Germline values: CDR1 KGHSH, CDR2 LQKENI. The CDR3 reads CASSPQGLGFFTEAFF. The CDR3 bases are TGTGCCAGCTCACCACAAGGTCTGGGCTTCTTCACTGAAGCTTTCTTT.

This clone has just a few counts. V and J are TRBV27 and TRBJ2-1; 9 positions agree with TRBD2. The V gene end was trimmed by 4 bases and the J gene end by 5 bases; junction bases not matched to a gene: 12. The germline V gene has CDR1 MNHEY and CDR2 SMNVEV (reference sequence). This CDR3 is 17 amino acids long. The CDR3 DNA reads TGTGCCAGCAGTTCAATGGCCGGCAGCGGGAGGAACAATGAGCAGTTCTTC. It specifies CASSSMAGSGRNNEQFF.

The chain recombines TRBV29-1 with TRBJ2-7; D is perhaps TRBD2 (6 bases). CDR3 size: 14 residues. Per the germline V gene, CDR1 is SQVTM and CDR2 is ANQGSEA. Trimming stripped 3 bases from V and 3 bases from J, with 15 bases between. CDR3 loop: CSVDRSGDGYEQYF. The CDR3 DNA reads TGCAGCGTTGATCGGTCGGGAGACGGCTACGAGCAGTACTTC.

The chain links TRBV18 to TRBJ2-3, with D hard to call. Germline CDR1 and CDR2: KGHSH and LQKENI. V was pared by 3 bases and J by 5 bases, with 6 bases between. This CDR3 contains 12 residues. Here the CDR3 reads CASSPGGDTQYF. For the CDR3, the DNA is TGTGCCAGCTCACCCGGCGGAGATACGCAGTATTTT.

This rearrangement joins TRBV3-1 (or the pseudogene TRBV3-2) to TRBJ2-7; 8 bases match TRBD2. In germline, CDR1 is LGHDT, CDR2 YNNKEL (reference sequence). V lost 5 bases and J lost 3; bases outside the gene matches: 6. The CDR3 is 14 residues long. The chain's CDR3 is CASSERGGDYEQYF. The DNA of the CDR3 is TGTGCCAGCAGCGAACGGGGGGGAGACTACGAGCAGTACTTC.

V is TRBV27 and J is TRBJ1-1, with D possibly matching TRBD1 (5 bases). The CDR3 contains 15 residues. Per the germline V gene, CDR1 is MNHEY and CDR2 is SMNVEV (reference sequence). V gave up 2 bases and J gave up 4 bases, with 14 bases separating them. CDR3 bases: TGTGCCAGCAGTTTAATTCGGCAGAGGGGCACTGAAGCTTTCTTT. It yields the protein CASSLIRQRGTEAFF.

J is TRBJ2-3 and V is TRBV24-1, with 7 nucleotides matching TRBD2. Germline lookup yields CDR1 KGHDR and CDR2 SFDVKD. V dropped 1 base and J dropped 4; count of bases not matched to a gene: 4. CDR3 size: 15 residues. In DNA, the CDR3 is TGTGCCACCAGTGATTTTGGGGGGGGGTCAGATACGCAGTATTTT. This gives the protein CATSDFGGGSDTQYF.

This clone was detected only a few times. This chain uses TRBV15 with TRBJ1-5, with D possibly being TRBD1 (5 bases). Trimming took off 0 bases at V and 3 bases at J, with 9 bases between the two ends. Germline lookup yields CDR1 LNHNV and CDR2 YYDKDF (reference sequence). The CDR3 contains 15 residues. CDR3 sequence (DNA): TGTGCCACCAGCAGAGATAAAGGGGTCAATCAGCCCCAGCATTTT. It encodes CATSRDKGVNQPQHF.

The chain recombines TRBV21-1 with TRBJ2-1; the table assigns TRBD2, which was not confirmed against the DNA. TRBV21-1 is a known pseudogene. This CDR3 spans 15 amino acids. CDR3 nucleotide sequence: TGTGCCAGCAGCAAACATCGGGAGGGCGGCAATGAGCAGTTCTTC. This sequence encodes CASSKHREGGNEQFF.

The chain has TRBV7-3 and TRBJ2-7; TRBD2 is a possible D gene (5 bases). Germline V CDR1 and CDR2: SGHTA, FQGTGA. There are 14 residues in the CDR3. The germline V and J ends were trimmed by 5 bases and 2 bases, with 13 bases remaining between them. CDR3 protein: CASSPGSSTYEQYF. The CDR3 DNA follows: TGTGCCAGCAGCCCGGGAAGTAGCACCTACGAGCAGTACTTC.

This chain links TRBV18 with TRBJ1-5; 10 positions match TRBD1. The V gene end was trimmed by 3 bases and the J gene end by 4 bases; junction bases not matched to a gene: 6. Germline V lookup: CDR1 KGHSH, CDR2 LQKENI. CDR3 size: 16 residues. The CDR3 protein is CASSPRDRGSNQPQHF. Here the CDR3 DNA reads TGTGCCAGCTCACCCAGGGACAGGGGCTCAAATCAGCCCCAGCATTTT.

The gene calls are TRBV30 and TRBJ1-2, with 8 bases identical to TRBD1. CDR3 length: 14 amino acids. In germline, CDR1 is GTSNPN, CDR2 SVGIG (reference sequence). The ends lost 2 bases at V and 8 bases at J; junction bases unmatched: 10. DNA of the CDR3: TGTGCCTGGAGTCGGACAGGGTTAAGTTCAGGCTACACCTTC. Translating gives CAWSRTGLSSGYTF.

This chain links TRBV7-2 with TRBJ1-1, with no clear D. Trimming cost V 2 bases and J 5 bases, with 15 bases left between them. Germline values: CDR1 SGHTA, CDR2 FQGNSA. The CDR3 is 15 amino acids. The CDR3 DNA is TGTGCCAGCAGCTTATTTCAAGGCGGAAGAACTGAAGCTTTCTTT. This translates into CASSLFQGGRTEAFF.

The V call is TRBV12-3 or TRBV12-4, the J call TRBJ1-2; D not certain. Trimming removed 5 bases at V and 4 bases at J, with 8 bases between. The CDR3 length is 12 residues. DNA for the CDR3: TGTGCCAGCAGTACTGGTGGCTATGGCTACACCTTC. Amino acids: CASSTGGYGYTF.

The V gene is TRBV3-1 (or the pseudogene TRBV3-2), the J gene TRBJ1-6; 8 bases match TRBD1. V trimming: 4 bases; J trimming: 3 bases; junction bases outside the gene matches: 5. This CDR3 contains 16 residues. Germline CDR1 is LGHDT and CDR2 is YNNKEL (reference sequence). As DNA, the CDR3 is TGTGCCAGCAGCCCCGGACAGGGTGGCTATAATTCACCCCTCCACTTT. It codes for CASSPGQGGYNSPLHF.

This clone was seen only once. CDR3 amino acids: CASGASGGLGETQYF. As DNA, the CDR3 is TGTGCCAGCGGTGCTAGCGGGGGACTGGGGGAGACCCAGTACTTC. The chain couples TRBV3-1 (or the pseudogene TRBV3-2) to TRBJ2-5; 10 bases map to TRBD2. This CDR3 is built from 15 residues. Germline CDR1 LGHDT, CDR2 YNNKEL (reference sequence). The V and J ends lost 8 bases and 5 bases, in that order; junction bases with no gene match: 11.

V is TRBV6-5 and J is TRBJ2-3; tentative D call: TRBD2 (5 bases). The CDR3 totals 15 residues. CDR1 is MNHEY, CDR2 SVGAGI, per germline. The V gene lost 7 bases and the J gene lost 0 bases, with 14 bases spanning the gap. CDR3 amino acids: CASTLSVTSTDTQYF. DNA for the CDR3: TGTGCCAGCACTCTTAGCGTTACTAGCACAGATACGCAGTATTTT.

The chain uses TRBV14 and TRBJ2-7; tentatively, D is TRBD2 (6 bases). V was clipped by 4 bases and J by 5 bases, with 21 bases between them. CDR3 length: 16 amino acids. CDR1 and CDR2 (germline): SGHDN, FVKESK. CDR3 amino acids: CASSPDHGGPTNEQYF. The CDR3 nucleotides are TGTGCCAGCAGCCCAGATCACGGAGGGCCAACAAACGAGCAGTACTTC.

This chain links TRBV5-1 with TRBJ1-2, with 9 nucleotides matching TRBD1. Germline V gene sequence: CDR1 SGHRS, CDR2 YFSETQ. V trimming: 9 bases; J trimming: 8 bases; junction bases outside the gene matches: 8. The CDR3 has 12 amino acids. CDR3 sequence (DNA): TGCGCCACCTCCGGGACAGGGTCGGGCTACACCTTC. Amino acid sequence: CATSGTGSGYTF.

This sequence joins TRBV6-1 and TRBJ2-5; D remains ambiguous. The CDR3 length is 16 residues. Trimming removed 0 bases at V and 2 bases at J, with 13 bases between. Germline V gene data show CDR1 as MNHNS and CDR2 as SASEGT. For the CDR3, the DNA is TGTGCCAGCAGTGAAGCGCCTATGACCATGCAAGAGACCCAGTACTTC. Translation: CASSEAPMTMQETQYF.

In this sample, this clone turned up once. The rearrangement joins TRBV28 to TRBJ2-7, with 7 nucleotides matching TRBD1. The CDR3 has 14 residues. With V trimmed by 2 bases and J by 2 bases, 3 bases remained unmatched. Germline V gene data show CDR1 as MDHEN and CDR2 as SYDVKM. This CDR3 is CASSLGDRAYEQYF. The CDR3 coding sequence is TGTGCCAGCAGTTTAGGGGACAGAGCCTACGAGCAGTACTTC.

The chain combines TRBV9 with TRBJ1-1; possible D gene TRBD1, 5 bases. Trimming stripped 0 bases from V and 4 bases from J, with 10 bases between. The CDR3 loop spans 14 amino acids. CDR1 SGDLS and CDR2 YYNGEE come from the germline V gene. DNA for the CDR3: TGTGCCAGCAGCGTAGATTCCGGGGCCACTGAAGCTTTCTTT. Translation gives CASSVDSGATEAFF.

The chain uses TRBV19 and TRBJ1-1; possibly TRBD1 for D (5 bases). The CDR3 loop spans 15 amino acids. V was cut by 6 bases and J by 0 bases, with 14 bases left in between. The germline gives CDR1 LNHDA, CDR2 SQIVND (reference sequence). The CDR3 sequence is CASRLGLVLNTEAFF. The CDR3 nucleotides read TGTGCCAGTAGATTGGGGCTGGTTCTGAACACTGAAGCTTTCTTT.

A single count supports this clone. This sequence joins TRBV6-6 and TRBJ2-2; 9 bases fit TRBD1. Trimming cost V 7 bases and J 4 bases; bases outside gene matches: 4. The CDR3 covers 14 residues. Germline-derived CDR1 and CDR2 are MNHNY and SVGAGI (reference sequence). This CDR3 reads CASIGTGRTGELFF. CDR3 nucleotides: TGTGCCAGCATCGGGACAGGGCGCACCGGGGAGCTGTTTTTT.

V usage is TRBV28 and J usage is TRBJ2-1, with TRBD1 identical over 11 bases. The CDR3 is 16 amino acids. The J segment lost 4 bases and the V segment lost 2 bases, leaving 4 bases of the junction unmatched. In germline, CDR1 is MDHEN, CDR2 SYDVKM. CDR3 in amino acids: CASSLSGQGAYNEQFF. DNA of the CDR3: TGTGCCAGCAGTTTAAGTGGACAGGGGGCATACAATGAGCAGTTCTTC.